A selection of T cell receptor beta chains follows, all from one sample in a study of blood T cell repertoires in COVID-19. The table came from immunoSEQ multiplex PCR; TCRdb's copy has only in-frame clones and leaves some out. Here the sample spans roughly 80,000 clones, around 88% being singletons. Sequencing was performed on peripheral blood. All receptors derive from a woman of 80 years or more with acute or convalescent COVID-19. The CDR3 runs from the conserved cysteine through the conserved F or W. The D gene is left open where the match is weak. Expanded clones are given a class, and other clones once, few, many or no size at all.

abundance	v_gene	d_gene	j_gene	CDR3nt	CDR3aa
-	TRBV7-3	-	TRBJ1-5	TGTGCCAGCAGTCAATCCGGGGGCAATCAGCCCCAGCATTTT	CASSQSGGNQPQHF
-	TRBV18	-	TRBJ1-1	TGTGCCAGCTCACCAACAGGGCAGATTGAAGCTTTCTTT	CASSPTGQIEAFF
-	TRBV7-3	-	TRBJ1-2	TGTGCCAGCAGCTTAGCTCCTCCCGCGGGGGGTGGCTACACCTTC	CASSLAPPAGGGYTF
-	TRBV6-5	TRBD1	TRBJ1-6	TGTGCCAGCACCCCTGGGACAGTTAATAATTCACCCCTCCACTTT	CASTPGTVNNSPLHF
few	TRBV12-3/TRBV12-4	TRBD1	TRBJ1-5	TGTGCCAGCACGGACAGGGACAATCAGCCCCAGCATTTT	CASTDRDNQPQHF
-	TRBV5-1	-	TRBJ1-6	TGCGCCAGCAGGCCTGTGGAGGGGATGAATTCACCCCTCCACTTT	CASRPVEGMNSPLHF
-	TRBV9	-	TRBJ2-7	TGTGCCAGCAGCGTAGGTGGCCGGGGAGGTCAGATCAACGAGCAGTACTTC	CASSVGGRGGQINEQYF
-	TRBV7-9	-	TRBJ1-5	TGTGCCAGCAGCTCGGGAATCAATCAGCCCCAGCATTTT	CASSSGINQPQHF
once	TRBV4-1	TRBD1	TRBJ2-7	TGCGCCAGCAGCCAAGCGGGACAGAGCTCCTACGAGCAGTACTTC	CASSQAGQSSYEQYF
-	TRBV9	-	TRBJ1-4	TGTGCCAGCAGCGTAAATCCAGGGAAGAATGAAAAACTGTTTTTT	CASSVNPGKNEKLFF
-	TRBV11-2	-	TRBJ2-2	TGTGCCAGCAGCCCTTTGGAGAAAGGGAACACCGGGGAGCTGTTTTTT	CASSPLEKGNTGELFF
few	TRBV10-3	TRBD2	TRBJ2-5	TGTGCCATCAGTGCTTTAGCGGGGGACTCGGAGACCCAGTACTTC	CAISALAGDSETQYF
few	TRBV4-2	-	TRBJ2-7	TGTGCCAGCAGCCAAGATACGGGGAGGCAGTACTTC	CASSQDTGRQYF
-	TRBV19	TRBD1	TRBJ1-2	TGTGCCAGTAGTACAGGGGGCGCTGGTAGTGGCTACACCTTC	CASSTGGAGSGYTF
-	TRBV5-8	TRBD2	TRBJ2-3	TGTGCCAGCAGCTTTTATGGGGGGAGGGCCGATACGCAGTATTTT	CASSFYGGRADTQYF